This T cell receptor beta chain was identified during a study of blood T cell repertoires in COVID-19. At the level of the study: Material from acute and convalescent COVID-19 was sourced from the United States, Italy and Spain. The analysed material was cDNA or gDNA that came from T cells, B-cell-depleted T cells, or PBMCs.

The CDR3 runs 14 residues. With V trimmed by 5 bases and J by 4 bases, 5 bases remained unmatched. The germline gives CDR1 KGHDR, CDR2 SFDVKD. Original processing methods: Reference gene primer amplification gave estimated nucleated cell counts. Sequencing was performed with immunoSEQ multiplex PCR; in TCRdb, only in-frame clones are kept and a portion is missing. V, J and clone size derive from that table, while D and trimming were established from the DNA sequence. The repertoire holds some 100,000 clones, with roughly 79% as singletons. A single count supports this clone. Sequenced material: peripheral blood. The chain joins TRBV24-1 to TRBJ2-3; TRBD1 aligns across 7 bases. The receptor comes from a man between 65 and 85 years old with active or convalescent COVID-19. The CDR3 here is CATSVRTGPDTQYF. CDR3 nucleotide sequence: TGTGCCACCAGTGTTAGGACAGGCCCAGATACGCAGTATTTT.